One sample yielded the 17 T cell receptor beta chains listed below, sequenced in a study of blood T cell repertoires in COVID-19. Generated by immunoSEQ multiplex PCR, the TCRdb table keeps only in-frame clones and is missing some. The sample contains some 43,000 clones, over 80% of which appear only once. What was sequenced was peripheral blood. These receptors were obtained from a human donor in a cohort sampled during active COVID-19.

This clone appeared once. The chain joins TRBV27 to TRBJ1-4; D not certain. The CDR3 is made up of 15 amino acids. The germline CDR1 and CDR2 sequences are MNHEY and SMNVEV (reference sequence). The V end was cut by 0 bases, the J end by 1 base, with 6 bases between. This CDR3 reads CASSLSSVTNEKLFF. Here the CDR3 DNA reads TGTGCCAGCAGTTTATCCTCGGTAACTAATGAAAAACTGTTTTTT.

The genes are TRBV4-3 and TRBJ1-1; D possibly corresponds to TRBD1 (5 bases). Deletions cut 0 bases from V and 4 bases from J, with 18 bases between. This CDR3 is 17 amino acids long. In germline, CDR1 is LGHNA, CDR2 YSLEER. The CDR3 DNA reads TGCGCCAGCAGCCAAGAACCGGACACCTTCGGCCGCACTGAAGCTTTCTTT. Translated: CASSQEPDTFGRTEAFF.

The rearrangement links TRBV18 to TRBJ1-1; perhaps TRBD1 as D (5 bases). Germline V lookup: CDR1 KGHSH, CDR2 LQKENI. The CDR3 is made up of 14 amino acids. V lost 1 base and J 0 bases, leaving 6 bases between the germline ends. The CDR3 loop reads CASSPQGMNTEAFF. In DNA, the CDR3 is TGTGCCAGCTCACCACAGGGGATGAACACTGAAGCTTTCTTT.

The chain employs TRBV23-1 and TRBJ2-7, with D perhaps TRBD1 (5 bases). TRBV23-1 is marked as an open reading frame, function uncertain. V lost 0 bases, J lost 3 bases, and 18 bases lay in between. This CDR3 is built from 17 residues. CDR3 amino acids: CASSQSTPGIWGYEQYF. DNA of the CDR3: TGCGCCAGCAGTCAATCAACCCCAGGGATCTGGGGCTACGAGCAGTACTTC.

The chain uses TRBV12-3 or TRBV12-4 and TRBJ2-7; maybe TRBD2 (6 bases). CDR3 size: 12 residues. With 5 bases removed from V and 6 bases from J, the gap between germline ends came to 11 bases. CDR3 DNA sequence: TGTGCCAGCAGTCCGGACTATTTCGAGCAGTACTTC. This sequence encodes CASSPDYFEQYF.

The chain links TRBV20-1 to TRBJ2-1; a weak D match, TRBD2 (6 bases). The germline gives CDR1 DFQATT, CDR2 SNEGSKA (reference sequence). V lost 3 bases, J lost 6 bases, and 18 bases lay in between. This CDR3 is 15 amino acids long. The CDR3 is CSASPSSGASNEQFF. CDR3 nucleotide sequence: TGCAGTGCTAGTCCCTCCTCGGGAGCTTCCAATGAGCAGTTCTTC.

The CDR3 loop is CASSPGTSGTYEQYF. CDR3 sequence (DNA): TGTGCCAGCAGCCCCGGGACTAGCGGAACCTACGAGCAGTACTTC. The chain has TRBV7-6 and TRBJ2-7; 11 nucleotides match TRBD2. J was trimmed by 2 bases and V by 5 bases; bases with no gene match: 5. CDR1 and CDR2 from the germline V gene are SGHVS and FNYEAQ. The CDR3 is 15 amino acids.

The chain has TRBV7-8 and TRBJ2-7; the match to TRBD1 covers 7 bases. CDR1 SGHVS and CDR2 FQNEAQ come from the germline V gene. Losses at the gene ends were 6 bases for V and 0 bases for J; bases not matched to a gene: 5. This CDR3 contains 14 residues. CDR3 region: CASRSDRDSYEQYF. CDR3 sequence (DNA): TGTGCCAGCAGATCTGACAGGGACTCCTACGAGCAGTACTTC.

V and J are TRBV18 and TRBJ2-7; 7 bases fit TRBD2. Germline CDR1 reads KGHSH; CDR2 reads LQKENI. Trimming at V came to 3 bases and at J to 1 base, leaving 3 bases not matched to a gene. The CDR3 sequence is 14 residues long. The DNA of the CDR3 is TGTGCCAGCTCACCGTCGGGAGGTTCCTACGAGCAGTACTTC. Translated: CASSPSGGSYEQYF.

This clone has only a few counts. The chain joins TRBV30 to TRBJ1-5; 7 bases align to TRBD1. Per the germline V gene, CDR1 is GTSNPN and CDR2 is SVGIG (reference sequence). The J segment lost 3 bases and the V segment lost 3 bases, leaving 8 bases of the junction unmatched. The CDR3 is made up of 15 amino acids. CDR3 nucleotides: TGTGCCTGGAGAGCACGGGACAGCAACAATCAGCCCCAGCATTTT. The encoded protein is CAWRARDSNNQPQHF.

V gene TRBV2 combines with J gene TRBJ1-5; a possible D gene is TRBD1 (5 bases). V was pared by 2 bases and J by 10 bases, with 18 bases between. The CDR3 has 15 residues. Germline V gene lookup returns CDR1 SNHLY and CDR2 FYNNEI. The CDR3, as DNA: TGTGCCAGCAGTGAAATCGACAGTTTCACTGGTCCCCAGCATTTT. This sequence encodes CASSEIDSFTGPQHF.

V gene TRBV29-1 combines with J gene TRBJ2-5, with D possibly being TRBD1 (6 bases). The V and J ends lost 7 bases and 1 base respectively, with 10 bases between them. In germline, CDR1 is SQVTM, CDR2 ANQGSEA. The CDR3 has 12 amino acids. CDR3 sequence reads: CSATDSQETQYF. The CDR3 bases are TGCAGCGCGACGGACAGCCAAGAGACCCAGTACTTC. The whole variable domain, filled in from reference TRBV29-1 and TRBJ2-5, reads SAVISQKPSRDICQRGTSLTIQCQVDSQVTMMFWYRQQPGQSLTLIATANQGSEATYESGFVIDKFPISRPNLTFSTLTVSNMSPEDSSIYLCSATDSQETQYFGPGTRLLVL.

This chain connects TRBV30 to TRBJ2-2; possibly TRBD1 for D (5 bases). Germline-derived CDR1 and CDR2 are GTSNPN and SVGIG (reference sequence). Trimming pared 2 bases from V and 4 bases from J, leaving 11 bases between. This CDR3 has 14 amino acids. The CDR3 bases are TGTGCCTGGAGTATGGGGCTGGGCACCGGGGAGCTGTTTTTT. It translates to CAWSMGLGTGELFF.

This chain links TRBV27 with TRBJ1-6, with D possibly TRBD1 on 6 matching bases. Trimming took 7 bases from V and 6 from J, leaving 13 bases between them. CDR3 length equals 14 residues. Germline CDR1 MNHEY, CDR2 SMNVEV (reference sequence). The CDR3: CASMVGASNSPLHF. DNA for the CDR3: TGTGCCAGCATGGTGGGGGCGAGTAATTCACCCCTCCACTTT.

The rearrangement joins TRBV6-2 or TRBV6-3 to TRBJ2-4; 7 nucleotides match TRBD1. The CDR3 has 14 residues. The germline gives CDR1 MNHEY, CDR2 SVGEGT. V lost 1 base to trimming and J lost 4 bases; unmatched junction nucleotides: 1. The CDR3 DNA is TGTGCCAGCAGTTACTTGACAGGGAAAAACATTCAGTACTTC. Protein: CASSYLTGKNIQYF.

This clone turned up a few times. CDR3 in amino acids: CASSRRQTYEQYF. CDR3 sequence (DNA): TGTGCCAGCAGTCGACGACAGACCTACGAGCAGTACTTC. The rearrangement links TRBV6-2 or TRBV6-3 to TRBJ2-7, with D tentatively TRBD1 (5 bases). In germline, CDR1 is MNHEY, CDR2 SVGEGT. Trimming cost V 5 bases and J 2 bases, with 10 bases left between them. The CDR3 has 13 amino acids.

The chain joins TRBV5-4 to TRBJ2-1; TRBD2 matches at 7 bases. J was trimmed by 6 bases and V by 0 bases; bases with no gene match: 6. CDR1 is SGHNT and CDR2 is YYREEE in the germline V gene (reference sequence). The CDR3 has 15 amino acids. The CDR3 bases are TGTGCCAGCAGCTTGGATGGACTAGACGTCAATGAGCAGTTCTTC. Translation: CASSLDGLDVNEQFF.